These 21 T cell receptor beta chains were sequenced from one sample in a study of cytomegalovirus exposure and HLA in healthy donors. This PCR relied on a set of 60 Vbeta primers and 13 Jbeta primers. Repertoires were generated with immunoSEQ multiplex PCR, while TCRdb's copy carries only in-frame clones and drops some. The top ten clones hold about 20% of a sample with about 130,000 clones, roughly 85% of them seen once. Sequences were obtained from PBMCs. These receptors all come from a man aged 18-30 years in good health and CMV-seropositive.

The CDR3 is CSAHGGREARGTEAFF. CDR3 sequence (DNA): TGCAGCGCCCATGGAGGGAGGGAAGCCCGGGGCACTGAAGCTTTCTTT. This chain uses TRBV29-1 with TRBJ1-1, with D hard to call. Between the trimmed V and J ends, which lost 7 bases and 4 bases, there was a span of 25 bases. Germline values: CDR1 SQVTM, CDR2 ANQGSEA. The length of the CDR3 is 16 residues. Combining the CDR3 with reference TRBV29-1 and TRBJ1-1 gives the whole variable domain SAVISQKPSRDICQRGTSLTIQCQVDSQVTMMFWYRQQPGQSLTLIATANQGSEATYESGFVIDKFPISRPNLTFSTLTVSNMSPEDSSIYLCSAHGGREARGTEAFFGQGTRLTVV.

The chain combines TRBV4-1 with TRBJ1-2; D not certain. Looked up from germline, CDR1 is MGHRA and CDR2 is YSYEKL. Between the trimmed V and J ends, which lost 0 bases and 11 bases, there was a span of 16 bases. The CDR3 loop spans 14 amino acids. The CDR3: CASSQEMETRGYTF. In DNA form, the CDR3 reads TGCGCCAGCAGCCAAGAAATGGAGACTAGAGGTTACACCTTC.

V and J are TRBV5-6 and TRBJ2-7, with a weak D call TRBD2 (7 bases). This CDR3 is built from 16 residues. V lost 4 bases and J 3 bases, leaving 20 bases between the germline ends. Germline V gene lookup returns CDR1 SGHDT and CDR2 YYEEEE. Written as DNA, the CDR3 is TGTGCCAGCAGCAGCGAAATGGGGGGGCCCGTCTACGAGCAGTACTTC. Its translation: CASSSEMGGPVYEQYF.

This rearrangement joins TRBV5-6 to TRBJ2-1, with D hard to call. This CDR3 spans 14 amino acids. Between the trimmed V and J ends, which lost 0 bases and 3 bases, there was a span of 7 bases. CDR1 and CDR2 (germline): SGHDT, YYEEEE. The CDR3 sequence is CASSLVQNYNEQFF. In DNA form, the CDR3 reads TGTGCCAGCAGCTTGGTGCAGAACTACAATGAGCAGTTCTTC.

J is TRBJ2-5 and V is TRBV5-6; 14 nucleotides agree with TRBD2. The CDR3 spans 17 residues. From germline, CDR1 is SGHDT and CDR2 YYEEEE. Trimming at V came to 4 bases and at J to 4 bases, leaving 9 bases not matched to a gene. The CDR3 coding sequence is TGTGCCAGCAGCCTGAGACTAGCGGGGGGGCCGCGAGAGACCCAGTACTTC. Amino acid sequence: CASSLRLAGGPRETQYF.

J is TRBJ1-3 and V is TRBV7-8; weak D call: TRBD1 (6 bases). The CDR3 contains 16 residues. Trimming left V 5 bases short and J 8 bases short, with 22 bases between. Germline CDR1 reads SGHVS; CDR2 reads FQNEAQ. CDR3 amino acids: CASSTVRGTGYDTIYF. The CDR3 nucleotides are TGTGCCAGCAGCACCGTGAGGGGGACGGGGTACGACACCATATATTTT.

This clone appeared a single time. The V gene is TRBV10-3, the J gene TRBJ1-4; 7 bases agree with TRBD1. CDR3 size: 14 residues. The trim removed 7 bases at V and 2 bases at J, leaving 4 bases unmatched. In germline, CDR1 is ENHRY, CDR2 SYGVKD. The CDR3 bases are TGTGCCATCAAGGCAGGGGGGACTAATGAAAAACTGTTTTTT. Translated: CAIKAGGTNEKLFF.

This chain joins TRBV13 and TRBJ2-5, with 14 bases matching TRBD2. Germline lookup yields CDR1 PRHDT and CDR2 FYEKMQ (reference sequence). The V gene end was trimmed by 5 bases and the J gene end by 1 base; junction bases not matched to a gene: 3. CDR3 length equals 16 residues. DNA for the CDR3: TGTGCCAGCAGCGCCGGACTAGCGGGGGGCCAAGAGACCCAGTACTTC. Amino acid sequence: CASSAGLAGGQETQYF. Looking up the rest from reference TRBV13 and TRBJ2-5 gives the full variable domain: AAGVIQSPRHLIKEKRETATLKCYPIPRHDTVYWYQQGPGQDPQFLISFYEKMQSDKGSIPDRFSAQQFSDYHSELNMSSLELGDSALYFCASSAGLAGGQETQYFGPGTRLLVL.

V and J are TRBV9 and TRBJ1-1; D ambiguous. The V gene lost 2 bases and the J gene lost 2 bases, with 13 bases spanning the gap. There are 15 residues in the CDR3. Germline assignment: CDR1 SGDLS and CDR2 YYNGEE. CDR3 loop: CASSVSRDSNTEAFF. CDR3 DNA: TGTGCCAGCAGCGTCTCTCGGGATTCCAACACTGAAGCTTTCTTT.

The CDR3 DNA sequence: TGTGCCAGCAGCGTAGACAGCGGGGGGCTTTACAATGAGCAGTTCTTC. Protein product: CASSVDSGGLYNEQFF. This chain uses TRBV9 with TRBJ2-1; TRBD2 aligns across 9 bases. Germline CDR1 is SGDLS and CDR2 is YYNGEE. CDR3 size: 16 residues. Germline trimming cut 0 bases from V and 4 bases from J; bases unmatched to any gene: 5.

Comment on this clone: At the DNA level, this CDR3 is encoded by other sequences in the same sample as well. The DNA of the CDR3 is TGTGCCAGCAGTTTAACCGGGACTGAAGCTTTCTTT. Its translation: CASSLTGTEAFF. The chain joins TRBV27 to TRBJ1-1; unclear D gene. The V end was cut by 2 bases, the J end by 5 bases, with 6 bases between. Germline assignment: CDR1 MNHEY and CDR2 SMNVEV (reference sequence). The CDR3 is made up of 12 amino acids.

V gene TRBV4-1 combines with J gene TRBJ2-1; the D gene is possibly TRBD1 (5 bases). Per germline, CDR1 MGHRA and CDR2 YSYEKL. Deletions cut 1 base from V and 5 bases from J, with 12 bases between. CDR3 length: 15 amino acids. In nucleotides, the CDR3 is TGCGCCAGCAGCCAAGTTCCAGGGTTTAACAATGAGCAGTTCTTC. This encodes CASSQVPGFNNEQFF.

The chain combines TRBV7-6 with TRBJ2-7, with 12 bases aligning to TRBD2. The V segment lost 2 bases and the J segment 3 bases; nucleotides outside the gene matches: 5. The CDR3 length is 16 residues. In germline, CDR1 is SGHVS, CDR2 FNYEAQ. The CDR3 DNA sequence: TGTGCCAGCAGCTTATTACCTAGCGGGGGGGACTACGAGCAGTACTTC. This codes for CASSLLPSGGDYEQYF. Together with reference TRBV7-6 and TRBJ2-7, the CDR3 gives the full variable domain: GAGVSQSPRYKVTKRGQDVALRCDPISGHVSLYWYRQALGQGPEFLTYFNYEAQQDKSGLPNDRFSAERPEGSISTLTIQRTEQRDSAMYRCASSLLPSGGDYEQYFGPGTRLTVT.

V gene TRBV11-2 combines with J gene TRBJ1-1; perhaps TRBD1 as D (6 bases). The germline V gene encodes CDR1 SGHAT and CDR2 FQNNGV. V was pared by 1 base and J by 1 base, with 13 bases between. The CDR3 extends over 16 amino acids. Here the CDR3 DNA reads TGTGCCAGCAGCTTAGTTCCGGGACACCCGAACACTGAAGCTTTCTTT. Protein product: CASSLVPGHPNTEAFF.

V and J are TRBV5-1 and TRBJ1-1, with D maybe TRBD1 (6 bases). Per the germline V gene, CDR1 is SGHRS and CDR2 is YFSETQ. The CDR3 loop spans 18 amino acids. Trimming removed 0 bases at V and 1 base at J, with 19 bases between. The CDR3: CASSLEFGTKGENTEAFF. The CDR3 DNA reads as TGCGCCAGCAGCTTGGAATTCGGGACAAAGGGGGAGAACACTGAAGCTTTCTTT.

The J gene is TRBJ1-1, the V gene TRBV2; 7 nucleotides line up with TRBD1. V lost 9 bases to trimming and J lost 2 bases; unmatched junction nucleotides: 3. The CDR3 is made up of 12 amino acids. From germline, CDR1 is SNHLY and CDR2 FYNNEI. This chain's CDR3 is CASTGANTEAFF. In DNA, the CDR3 is TGTGCCAGTACAGGGGCTAACACTGAAGCTTTCTTT.

CDR3 nucleotide sequence: TGTGCCAGCAGCTTAGGAACAGGGGGCTCCGGGGTATATGGCTACACCTTC. The encoded protein is CASSLGTGGSGVYGYTF. The chain is built from TRBV7-3 and TRBJ1-2; 9 nucleotides match TRBD1. V lost 2 bases to trimming and J lost 5 bases; unmatched junction nucleotides: 12. The germline V gene encodes CDR1 SGHTA and CDR2 FQGTGA. CDR3 length equals 17 residues.

This chain connects TRBV19 to TRBJ1-1, with TRBD1 matching 8 bases. There are 14 residues in the CDR3. CDR1 is LNHDA, CDR2 SQIVND, per germline (reference sequence). Trimming removed 6 bases from V and 1 base from J; junction bases left unmatched: 4. The CDR3 sequence: CASSYGTGNTEAFF. CDR3 bases: TGTGCCAGTAGCTACGGGACAGGGAACACTGAAGCTTTCTTT.

The rearrangement links TRBV5-1 to TRBJ1-2; D gene unclear. The CDR3 extends over 14 amino acids. The germline V gene has CDR1 SGHRS and CDR2 YFSETQ. Deletions cut 0 bases from V and 3 bases from J, with 9 bases between. In DNA, the CDR3 is TGCGCCAGCAGCTTGGGTCCCGGAGACTATGGCTACACCTTC. Protein sequence: CASSLGPGDYGYTF.

CDR3 protein: CASSVDELAGGHEQFF. CDR3 nucleotide sequence: TGTGCCAGCAGCGTAGACGAACTAGCGGGGGGACATGAGCAGTTCTTC. The chain has TRBV9 and TRBJ2-1; 12 bases are shared with TRBD2. Germline CDR1 is SGDLS and CDR2 is YYNGEE. CDR3 size: 16 residues. With V trimmed by 0 bases and J by 8 bases, 6 bases remained unmatched.

The genes are TRBV7-9 and TRBJ1-2, with D possibly being TRBD1 (5 bases). The germline V gene encodes CDR1 SEHNR and CDR2 FQNEAQ (reference sequence). This CDR3 is built from 15 residues. V lost 3 bases to trimming and J lost 6 bases, with 17 bases between them. The CDR3 loop is CASSLIKGRGDGYTF. The CDR3 DNA reads TGTGCCAGCAGCTTGATAAAGGGGCGTGGGGATGGCTACACCTTC.